Listed here are 32 T cell receptor beta chains from one sample, sequenced in a study of blood T cells in healthy people across ages. PCR was performed a second time for about 7 to 11 cycles using a sample-barcoded 5' primer and a J-beta primer mix. One entry per CDR3 protein, called by TCRdb with MiXCR from the 5' RACE reads. The table lists 600,000 or so distinct CDR3 sequences, under 25% of them singletons. What was sequenced was blood. Receptors were obtained from a man aged 70 or older in good health.

A few counts support this clonotype. This chain connects TRBV27 to TRBJ2-5; TRBD2 matches at 10 bases. Germline loops: CDR1 MNHEY, CDR2 SMNVEV (reference sequence). The trim removed 5 bases at V and 4 bases at J, leaving 7 bases unmatched. CDR3 length: 15 residues. CDR3 DNA: TGTGCCAGCAGTACCTTAGCGGGAGGCGGAGAGACCCAGTACTTC. Protein: CASSTLAGGGETQYF.

The sample holds a few counts of this clonotype. The chain links TRBV6-2 or TRBV6-3 to TRBJ2-7; D is unclear. The CDR3 is made up of 14 amino acids. Germline loops: CDR1 MNHEY, CDR2 SVGEGT. V lost 4 bases to trimming and J lost 0 bases, with 10 bases between them. Written as DNA, the CDR3 is TGTGCCAGCAGTTCCTCTATAAACTCCTACGAGCAGTACTTC. Translated, it gives CASSSSINSYEQYF.

This clonotype has only a few counts. The rearrangement joins TRBV4-1 to TRBJ2-5; D gene unclear. The CDR3 sequence is 15 residues long. V was trimmed by 1 base and J by 7 bases, leaving 16 bases between them. Germline V gene lookup returns CDR1 MGHRA and CDR2 YSYEKL. CDR3 in amino acids: CASSQGGQAQTTQYF. In DNA form, the CDR3 reads TGCGCCAGCAGCCAAGGCGGCCAAGCCCAGACGACCCAGTACTTC.

This clonotype was counted many times. J is TRBJ2-5 and V is TRBV28; the match to TRBD1 covers 7 bases. Per the germline V gene, CDR1 is MDHEN and CDR2 is SYDVKM. V shed 6 bases, J shed 4 bases, and the junction held 8 bases outside the gene matches. The CDR3 length is 14 residues. CDR3 in DNA: TGTGCCAGCAGCCCAACAGGGGTACGAGAGACCCAGTACTTC. This translates into CASSPTGVRETQYF.

This clonotype has just a few counts. The rearrangement uses TRBV19 and TRBJ2-5, with 11 nucleotides matching TRBD2. The closer fit of TRBJ2-1 to the DNA end suggests the J call may be wrong. The CDR3 extends over 15 amino acids. CDR1 and CDR2 from the germline V gene are LNHDA and SQIVND (reference sequence). The CDR3 bases are TGTGCCAGCAAGGACGTAGCGGGGGGGTTAGGTGAGCAGTTCTTC. This encodes CASKDVAGGLGEQFF.

J is TRBJ1-5 and V is TRBV2; D might be TRBD1 (5 bases). V shed 1 base and J shed 3 bases, with 10 bases lying between them. This CDR3 is built from 15 residues. The V gene's germline CDR1 is SNHLY and CDR2 FYNNEI. DNA for the CDR3: TGTGCCAGCAGTGAAGAGATGGGGGACAATCAGCCCCAGCATTTT. It encodes CASSEEMGDNQPQHF.

The chain employs TRBV4-1 and TRBJ2-5, with D maybe TRBD2 (5 bases). Germline CDR1 and CDR2: MGHRA and YSYEKL. This CDR3 is built from 13 residues. The V end was cut by 3 bases, the J end by 4 bases, with 9 bases between. In DNA, the CDR3 is TGCGCCAGCAGCCAGGCAGGACTAGAGACCCAGTACTTC. Translating it yields CASSQAGLETQYF.

Note on this clonotype: Since a much larger clone is just one base distant, this may be a read error. The genes are TRBV12-5 and TRBJ1-2, with 7 positions matching TRBD1. The length of the CDR3 is 11 residues. Germline V CDR1 and CDR2: LGHNT, FRNRAP. The V and J ends lost 9 bases and 14 bases, in that order; junction bases with no gene match: 12. CDR3 nucleotides: TGTGCTAGAGGTACCGACAGGGACTATACCTTC. It encodes CARGTDRDYTF.

V gene TRBV20-1 combines with J gene TRBJ2-5; D not certain. The DNA matches TRBJ2-7 better at its end, which makes the J call doubtful. The CDR3 is made up of 11 amino acids. Germline loops: CDR1 DFQATT, CDR2 SNEGSKA (reference sequence). CDR3 in DNA: TGCAGTGCTAGAACCAGGAACGAGCAGTACTTC. Its protein product is CSARTRNEQYF.

This clonotype was seen a few times. The chain couples TRBV2 to TRBJ2-2; TRBD1 or TRBD2 may be the D gene (5 bases each). CDR1 SNHLY and CDR2 FYNNEI come from the germline V gene. V lost 3 bases to trimming and J lost 3 bases, with 11 bases between them. The CDR3 extends over 15 amino acids. CDR3 protein: CASSDSGPDTGELFF. CDR3 coding DNA: TGTGCCAGCAGTGATTCGGGACCGGACACCGGGGAGCTGTTTTTT.

This clonotype was seen a handful of times. The gene calls are TRBV2 and TRBJ2-7; 14 bases agree with TRBD2. Germline V gene lookup returns CDR1 SNHLY and CDR2 FYNNEI. The V gene end was trimmed by 8 bases and the J gene end by 1 base; junction bases not matched to a gene: 13. This CDR3 region has 18 residues. CDR3 region: CASLPPGLAGERSYEQYF. In nucleotides, the CDR3 is TGTGCCAGCTTACCCCCGGGACTAGCGGGAGAGAGGTCCTACGAGCAGTACTTC.

This clonotype was detected only a few times. V and J are TRBV3-1 and TRBJ2-1, with 10 bases matching TRBD2. Germline V gene sequence: CDR1 LGHDT, CDR2 YNNKEL (reference sequence). Trimming cost V 4 bases and J 8 bases; bases outside gene matches: 8. This CDR3 region has 15 residues. The CDR3 coding sequence is TGTGCCAGCAGCCTTCAAGCGGGAGGGCCCGATGAGCAGTTCTTC. Encoded protein: CASSLQAGGPDEQFF.

There are a few counts of this clonotype. The chain joins TRBV29-1 to TRBJ2-4, with 12 bases that match TRBD2. The germline CDR1 and CDR2 sequences are SQVTM and ANQGSEA. The length of the CDR3 is 15 residues. The V and J ends lost 7 bases and 0 bases, in that order; junction bases with no gene match: 4. As DNA, the CDR3 is TGCAGCGCTATGACTAGCGGGAGAGCCAAAAACATTCAGTACTTC. Encoded protein: CSAMTSGRAKNIQYF. Variable domain in full (rest from reference TRBV29-1 and TRBJ2-4): SAVISQKPSRDICQRGTSLTIQCQVDSQVTMMFWYRQQPGQSLTLIATANQGSEATYESGFVIDKFPISRPNLTFSTLTVSNMSPEDSSIYLCSAMTSGRAKNIQYFGAGTRLSVL.

A note on this clonotype: An end of the junction does not agree with germline; a read error may underlie this. The chain recombines TRBV12-3 or TRBV12-4 with TRBJ2-3, with 8 nucleotides matching TRBD2. CDR3 length: 15 residues. The CDR3: CASSRTSRSTDTRYF. The CDR3 bases are TGTGCCAGCAGTAGGACTAGCCGATCCACAGATACGCGGTATTTT.

This clonotype was seen a handful of times. This chain connects TRBV5-1 to TRBJ2-7, with 9 bases aligning to TRBD2. V shed 4 bases and J 3 bases; nucleotides not matched to a gene: 17. There are 18 residues in the CDR3. Germline assignment: CDR1 SGHRS and CDR2 YFSETQ. CDR3 loop: CASSPKGWASGNHYEQYF. The CDR3 DNA follows: TGCGCCAGCAGCCCTAAGGGGTGGGCTAGCGGGAACCACTACGAGCAGTACTTC. The whole variable domain, remainder taken from reference TRBV5-1 and TRBJ2-7, is KAGVTQTPRYLIKTRGQQVTLSCSPISGHRSVSWYQQTPGQGLQFLFEYFSETQRNKGNFPGRFSGRQFSNSRSEMNVSTLELGDSALYLCASSPKGWASGNHYEQYFGPGTRLTVT.

This clonotype was seen a few times. The V gene is TRBV27, the J gene TRBJ2-5, with 14 bases aligning to TRBD2. Near its end, the DNA agrees better with TRBJ2-1, so the J call may be wrong. Germline V lookup: CDR1 MNHEY, CDR2 SMNVEV (reference sequence). CDR3 length: 16 amino acids. Here the CDR3 reads CASSPGTSGRFDEQFF. The CDR3 bases are TGTGCCAGCAGTCCAGGGACTAGCGGGAGATTCGATGAGCAGTTCTTC.

This clonotype was picked up a small number of times. The CDR3 DNA reads as TGCAGTGCTACAGGGAGGAACTATGGCTACACCTTC. It is translated as CSATGRNYGYTF. The rearrangement joins TRBV20-1 to TRBJ1-2, with a possible D match to TRBD1 (5 bases). CDR3 size: 12 residues. The germline V gene has CDR1 DFQATT and CDR2 SNEGSKA (reference sequence). V lost 4 bases to trimming and J lost 2 bases, with 8 bases between them.

This chain links TRBV28 with TRBJ2-2, with unresolved D. The germline CDR1 and CDR2 sequences are MDHEN and SYDVKM. This CDR3 is 16 amino acids long. Trimming stripped 8 bases from V and 4 bases from J, with 20 bases between. The chain's CDR3 is CASYSPAYRFTGELFF. CDR3 sequence (DNA): TGTGCCAGCTACTCCCCGGCGTACCGATTCACCGGGGAGCTGTTTTTT. The full variable domain, its missing parts supplied by reference TRBV28 and TRBJ2-2, is DVKVTQSSRYLVKRTGEKVFLECVQDMDHENMFWYRQDPGLGLRLIYFSYDVKMKEKGDIPEGYSVSREKKERFSLILESASTNQTSMYLCASYSPAYRFTGELFFGEGSRLTVL.

As concerns this clonotype: The junction does not match germline at one end; this may be a read error. The CDR3 sequence: CASSLGRAAKNIQYF. In nucleotides, the CDR3 is TGTGCCAGCAGTTTAGGAAGGGCTGCCAAAAACATTCAGTACTTC. The V gene is TRBV11-1, the J gene TRBJ2-4; no firm D call. From germline, CDR1 is SGHAT and CDR2 FQDESV (reference sequence). This CDR3 has 15 amino acids.

V and J are TRBV4-1 and TRBJ1-2, with D hard to call. V was shortened by 4 bases and J by 2 bases, with 14 bases between the two germline ends. Germline CDR1 MGHRA, CDR2 YSYEKL. The CDR3 spans 15 residues. The CDR3 region is CASSRRGEENYGYTF. The CDR3 DNA sequence: TGCGCCAGCAGCCGGCGGGGTGAGGAGAACTATGGCTACACCTTC.

This clonotype was observed a handful of times. DNA of the CDR3: TGTGCCAGCAGTCCCCTTGTGGCGGGAGGTTCCTGGTCCTACAATGAGCAGTTCTTC. Protein sequence: CASSPLVAGGSWSYNEQFF. The chain combines TRBV27 with TRBJ2-1; 8 nucleotides align to TRBD2. The CDR3 runs 19 residues. V lost 5 bases to trimming and J lost 1 base; unmatched junction nucleotides: 16. Germline V lookup: CDR1 MNHEY, CDR2 SMNVEV (reference sequence).

A few counts support this clonotype. The CDR3 bases are TGTGCCAGCAGACAGGGACTAGCGGGTCGACACGATACGCAGTATTTT. Its protein product is CASRQGLAGRHDTQYF. The chain uses TRBV2 and TRBJ2-3, with TRBD2 matching 12 bases. The CDR3 spans 16 residues. Germline V gives CDR1 SNHLY, CDR2 FYNNEI. V was clipped by 6 bases and J by 6 bases; unmatched bases: 10.

The chain links TRBV4-1 to TRBJ1-3; D gene uncertain. V was trimmed by 0 bases and J by 2 bases, leaving 8 bases between them. The CDR3 is made up of 15 amino acids. Germline CDR1 is MGHRA and CDR2 is YSYEKL. The chain's CDR3 is CASSQDGQTGNTIYF. CDR3 in DNA: TGCGCCAGCAGCCAAGACGGGCAAACTGGAAACACCATATATTTT.

The V and J genes are TRBV6-5 and TRBJ2-7; possible D gene TRBD1, 5 bases. V lost 1 base to trimming and J lost 6 bases, with 13 bases between them. CDR3 length: 14 amino acids. CDR1 is MNHEY and CDR2 is SVGAGI in the germline V gene. The CDR3 spells CASSYWLGGAEQYF. The CDR3 bases are TGTGCCAGCAGTTACTGGCTAGGTGGGGCCGAGCAGTACTTC.

This clonotype was counted between two and nine times. The V and J genes are TRBV7-3 and TRBJ2-3, with 10 bases aligning to TRBD2. V trimming: 5 bases; J trimming: 2 bases; junction bases outside the gene matches: 7. The CDR3 runs to 16 residues. Germline loops: CDR1 SGHTA, CDR2 FQGTGA. The CDR3 region is CASSVLAGAPTDTQYF. As DNA, the CDR3 is TGTGCCAGCAGCGTGCTAGCGGGAGCACCCACAGATACGCAGTATTTT.

The chain recombines TRBV3-1 with TRBJ1-2; a possible D gene is TRBD1 (5 bases). CDR1 LGHDT and CDR2 YNNKEL come from the germline V gene (reference sequence). Trimming removed 0 bases from V and 8 bases from J, with 10 bases in between. The CDR3 length is 13 residues. This CDR3 is CASSQETAFGYTF. The CDR3 DNA is TGTGCCAGCAGCCAAGAGACAGCGTTCGGCTACACCTTC.

This clonotype was observed a handful of times. The J gene is TRBJ2-2, the V gene TRBV9; D is ambiguous. The CDR3 has 14 amino acids. Per the germline V gene, CDR1 is SGDLS and CDR2 is YYNGEE. The ends were cut back, 0 bases at V and 3 bases at J, with 6 bases in the middle. This chain's CDR3 is CASSVVSDTGELFF. CDR3 nucleotide sequence: TGTGCCAGCAGCGTAGTGTCAGACACCGGGGAGCTGTTTTTT. Using reference TRBV9 and TRBJ2-2 for the parts outside the CDR3, the full variable domain is DSGVTQTPKHLITATGQRVTLRCSPRSGDLSVYWYQQSLDQGLQFLIQYYNGEERAKGNILERFSAQQFPDLHSELNLSSLELGDSALYFCASSVVSDTGELFFGEGSRLTVL.

The chain carries TRBV21-1 and TRBJ2-7; TRBD2, as called in the table, went unchecked against the DNA. TRBV21-1 is classified as a pseudogene. The CDR3 runs 15 residues. CDR3 coding DNA: TGTGCCAGCAGCGCCTTAGCGGGACCGACCTACGAGCAGTACTTC. It codes for CASSALAGPTYEQYF.

In DNA, the CDR3 is TGCGCCAGCGGAATAGCGGACTCCTACAATGAGCAGTTCTTC. Translated: CASGIADSYNEQFF. The J gene is TRBJ2-1, the V gene TRBV5-1, with D tentatively TRBD2 (6 bases). V was pared by 7 bases and J by 0 bases, with 11 bases between. This CDR3 has 14 residues. Germline CDR1 and CDR2: SGHRS and YFSETQ.

This clonotype has only a few counts. The chain joins TRBV20-1 to TRBJ2-2, with 8 bases identical to TRBD2. The germline CDR1 and CDR2 sequences are DFQATT and SNEGSKA (reference sequence). Trimming removed 0 bases from V and 4 bases from J; junction bases left unmatched: 7. The CDR3 is 16 amino acids. The CDR3 loop is CSARDNGRAVTGELFF. The CDR3 nucleotides are TGCAGTGCTAGAGATAACGGGAGGGCCGTCACCGGGGAGCTGTTTTTT.

This clonotype was seen only a few times. The CDR3 DNA sequence: TGCAGTGCTAGAGCAGGCGGGTTGGGGGATGAAAAACTGTTTTTT. Its protein is CSARAGGLGDEKLFF. The chain uses TRBV20-1 and TRBJ1-4, with D possibly TRBD1 on 5 matching bases. This CDR3 comprises 15 residues. CDR1 DFQATT and CDR2 SNEGSKA come from the germline V gene (reference sequence). Trimming shortened V by 1 base and J by 6 bases, and 15 bases separated the two germline ends.

This clonotype was detected only a few times. V gene TRBV6-5 combines with J gene TRBJ2-1; D possibly corresponds to TRBD2 (6 bases). Germline V gives CDR1 MNHEY, CDR2 SVGAGI. This CDR3 has 14 amino acids. V lost 2 bases, J lost 3 bases, and 8 bases lay in between. As DNA, the CDR3 is TGTGCCAGCAGTTACGGGCGGGACTACAATGAGCAGTTCTTC. It specifies CASSYGRDYNEQFF.